This T cell receptor (beta chain) was retrieved from a study of control samples from healthy donors and cancer patients. Assay: immunoSEQ multiplex PCR; the TCRdb copy retains only in-frame clones and omits some. Of around 9,000 clones in the sample, roughly 90% were seen once. This CDR3 comprises 15 residues. J was trimmed by 2 bases and V by 5 bases; bases with no gene match: 7. Germline V gives CDR1 MNHEY, CDR2 SVGAGI. The TCR sequence derives from a man in his 60s with colorectal cancer. This chain links TRBV6-5 with TRBJ1-1, with 8 bases fitting TRBD1. Sequenced: PBMCs. In nucleotides, the CDR3 is TGTGCCAGCAGTCAGGACAGGGAACCAAACACTGAAGCTTTCTTT. Protein: CASSQDREPNTEAFF.